A single sample is the source of the 25 T cell receptor beta chains below, sequenced in a study of OX40 agonist ivuxolimab in advanced cancers. Sequencing was performed with immunoSEQ multiplex PCR; in TCRdb, only in-frame clones are kept and a portion is missing. This table has some 130,000 clones, 80% to 90% appearing once. Material: CD4+ or CD8+ T cells sorted from blood, obtained in a trial of the OX40 agonist ivuxolimab. The receptors stem from an adult with an advanced solid tumor such as melanoma, head and neck, liver or kidney cancer.

The rearrangement joins TRBV6-4 to TRBJ1-1, with TRBD1 matching 9 bases. This CDR3 contains 15 residues. Germline assignment: CDR1 MRHNA and CDR2 SNTAGT. V was clipped by 2 bases and J by 4 bases; unmatched bases: 5. This chain's CDR3 is CASSDGTGTGTEAFF. The CDR3 region has the DNA TGTGCCAGCAGTGACGGGACAGGGACGGGCACTGAAGCTTTCTTT.

V gene TRBV6-6 combines with J gene TRBJ2-3; D remains ambiguous. V lost 0 bases to trimming and J lost 2 bases, with 3 bases between them. Germline lookup yields CDR1 MNHNY and CDR2 SVGAGI (reference sequence). The CDR3 contains 13 residues. CDR3 sequence reads: CASSYSLTDTQYF. CDR3 in DNA: TGTGCCAGCAGTTACTCTCTCACAGATACGCAGTATTTT.

The chain carries TRBV12-5 and TRBJ2-1; D is unclear. Per germline, CDR1 LGHNT and CDR2 FRNRAP. The V gene lost 6 bases and the J gene lost 3 bases, with 6 bases spanning the gap. The CDR3 runs 12 residues. CDR3 sequence: CASGSFYNEQFF. As DNA, the CDR3 is TGTGCTAGTGGGTCCTTCTACAATGAGCAGTTCTTC.

In this sample, this clone turned up once. The rearrangement uses TRBV7-3 and TRBJ1-3, with TRBD1 identical over 9 bases. This CDR3 region has 14 residues. Germline-derived CDR1 and CDR2 are SGHTA and FQGTGA. The trim removed 6 bases at V and 2 bases at J, leaving 2 bases unmatched. The CDR3 sequence: CASSRTGAGNTIYF. In nucleotides, the CDR3 is TGTGCCAGCAGTCGGACAGGGGCTGGAAACACCATATATTTT.

This clone was picked up one time. The rearrangement joins TRBV28 to TRBJ2-5; D call uncertain. From germline, CDR1 is MDHEN and CDR2 SYDVKM. Deletions cut 1 base from V and 2 bases from J, with 5 bases between. This CDR3 comprises 13 residues. The CDR3 region is CASSLYGQETQYF. In DNA form, the CDR3 reads TGTGCCAGCAGTTTATACGGACAAGAGACCCAGTACTTC.

The V call is TRBV6-5, the J call TRBJ1-5; a weak D match, TRBD1 (6 bases). The germline V gene has CDR1 MNHEY and CDR2 SVGAGI. The CDR3 is made up of 15 amino acids. Trimming removed 3 bases from V and 0 bases from J, with 9 bases in between. CDR3 coding DNA: TGTGCCAGCAGTTATGAGGGGGGTAGCAATCAGCCCCAGCATTTT. Protein sequence: CASSYEGGSNQPQHF.

The chain joins TRBV5-6 to TRBJ1-4; D gene ambiguous. The ends were cut back, 0 bases at V and 6 bases at J, with 12 bases in the middle. The germline V gene encodes CDR1 SGHDT and CDR2 YYEEEE. CDR3 length equals 15 residues. In DNA, the CDR3 is TGTGCCAGCAGCTTGGTTAATGGGTTCGATGAAAAACTGTTTTTT. Translating gives CASSLVNGFDEKLFF.

The V call is TRBV30, the J call TRBJ1-6; TRBD1 aligns across 7 bases. Germline-derived CDR1 and CDR2 are GTSNPN and SVGIG (reference sequence). V gave up 2 bases and J gave up 7 bases; unmatched junction bases: 8. CDR3 size: 15 residues. The CDR3 DNA reads TGTGCCTGGAGTTGGGGGACAGCGTCGAATTCACCCCTCCACTTT. Translated, it gives CAWSWGTASNSPLHF. Full variable domain (outside the CDR3, taken from reference TRBV30 and TRBJ1-6): SQTIHQWPATLVQPVGSPLSLECTVEGTSNPNLYWYRQAAGRGLQLLFYSVGIGQISSEVPQNLSASRPQDRQFILSSKKLLLSDSGFYLCAWSWGTASNSPLHFGNGTRLTVT.

The chain carries TRBV5-5 and TRBJ2-2; 8 bases map to TRBD2. Germline CDR1 is SGHKS and CDR2 is YYEKEE (reference sequence). This CDR3 is 16 amino acids long. J was trimmed by 7 bases and V by 4 bases; bases with no gene match: 12. The CDR3 coding sequence is TGTGCCAGCAGCCCCCGTGGGCGGGGGGACGGCGGGGAGCTGTTTTTT. This codes for CASSPRGRGDGGELFF. The full variable domain, rest sourced from reference TRBV5-5 and TRBJ2-2, is DAGVTQSPTHLIKTRGQQVTLRCSPISGHKSVSWYQQVLGQGPQFIFQYYEKEERGRGNFPDRFSARQFPNYSSELNVNALLLGDSALYLCASSPRGRGDGGELFFGEGSRLTVL.

The chain employs TRBV28 and TRBJ1-5, with a tentative D call TRBD1 (5 bases). Germline assignment: CDR1 MDHEN and CDR2 SYDVKM. The CDR3 covers 14 residues. V was pared by 3 bases and J by 9 bases, with 15 bases between. CDR3 nucleotides: TGTGCCAGCAGTTTCGGGGCAGACATCAGGCCCCAGCATTTT. Translating it yields CASSFGADIRPQHF.

The V and J genes are TRBV21-1 and TRBJ1-5. TRBV21-1 is designated a pseudogene. The CDR3 spans 17 residues. The CDR3 sequence is CASSKEYPEMANQPQHF. The CDR3 region has the DNA TGTGCCAGCAGCAAAGAGTATCCCGAGATGGCGAATCAGCCCCAGCATTTT.

This chain uses TRBV10-2 with TRBJ2-1, with D perhaps TRBD1 (5 bases). Trimming stripped 8 bases from V and 6 bases from J, with 11 bases between. This CDR3 region has 12 residues. Germline lookup yields CDR1 WSHSY and CDR2 SAAADI. The CDR3 DNA follows: TGCGCCAGCTACCAGGGTGGCAATGAGCAGTTCTTC. The encoded protein is CASYQGGNEQFF.

V is TRBV9 and J is TRBJ1-2; TRBD1 aligns across 9 bases. The J segment lost 3 bases and the V segment lost 4 bases, leaving 7 bases of the junction unmatched. The germline CDR1 and CDR2 sequences are SGDLS and YYNGEE. The CDR3 length is 15 residues. The CDR3 nucleotides are TGTGCCAGCAGCCCGTTGACAGGGGGAGACTATGGCTACACCTTC. Its protein is CASSPLTGGDYGYTF.

The rearrangement joins TRBV10-2 to TRBJ1-2; TRBD1 is a possible D gene (5 bases). There are 12 residues in the CDR3. Trimming pared 4 bases from V and 2 bases from J, leaving 5 bases between. The germline CDR1 and CDR2 sequences are WSHSY and SAAADI. CDR3 DNA sequence: TGCGCCAGCAGTGGACAGAACTATGGCTACACCTTC. It specifies CASSGQNYGYTF.

The chain combines TRBV18 with TRBJ2-5; unclear D gene. Germline CDR1 reads KGHSH; CDR2 reads LQKENI. The V and J ends lost 4 bases and 3 bases respectively, with 9 bases between them. The CDR3 loop spans 13 amino acids. CDR3 sequence (DNA): TGTGCCAGCTCACAAAACAGCGAAGAGACCCAGTACTTC. Translating it yields CASSQNSEETQYF.

The V call is TRBV20-1, the J call TRBJ1-6, with no clear D. Germline lookup yields CDR1 DFQATT and CDR2 SNEGSKA (reference sequence). This CDR3 is built from 11 residues. V lost 6 bases, J lost 4 bases, and 4 bases lay in between. The chain's CDR3 is CSAFYNSPLHF. The DNA for the CDR3 is TGCAGTGCCTTTTATAATTCACCCCTCCACTTT.

The chain recombines TRBV29-1 with TRBJ1-2, with TRBD1 matching over 8 bases. The junction had 5 bases not matched to a gene; V was cut back by 7 bases and J by 4 bases. The germline V gene encodes CDR1 SQVTM and CDR2 ANQGSEA. The CDR3 spans 12 residues. The CDR3 protein is CSAGTGGYGYTF. In nucleotides, the CDR3 is TGCAGCGCTGGGACAGGTGGCTATGGCTACACCTTC.

The V and J genes are TRBV7-2 and TRBJ2-3, with 9 bases identical to TRBD2. The junction had 5 bases not matched to a gene; V was cut back by 4 bases and J by 0 bases. CDR3 length equals 16 residues. In germline, CDR1 is SGHTA, CDR2 FQGNSA. CDR3 protein: CASSWGLAISTDTQYF. As DNA, the CDR3 is TGTGCCAGCAGCTGGGGACTAGCCATCAGCACAGATACGCAGTATTTT.

The rearrangement uses TRBV9 and TRBJ2-5, with 7 bases matching TRBD1. Trimming removed 1 base from V and 3 bases from J; junction bases left unmatched: 3. The CDR3 length is 14 residues. The germline gives CDR1 SGDLS, CDR2 YYNGEE. DNA of the CDR3: TGTGCCAGCAGCGTATCGGGACAGAAAGAGACCCAGTACTTC. Translating gives CASSVSGQKETQYF.

V and J are TRBV19 and TRBJ2-1; weak D call: TRBD1 (6 bases). Trimming removed 7 bases at V and 6 bases at J, with 16 bases between. The CDR3 spans 14 residues. The germline CDR1 and CDR2 sequences are LNHDA and SQIVND (reference sequence). This CDR3 reads CASNWGLRGNEQFF. The DNA for the CDR3 is TGTGCCAGTAATTGGGGGCTTCGGGGCAATGAGCAGTTCTTC.

This clone appeared a single time. The V and J genes are TRBV14 and TRBJ2-3; 8 bases are a match to TRBD2. Per the germline V gene, CDR1 is SGHDN and CDR2 is FVKESK. This CDR3 contains 16 residues. J gave up 6 bases and V 1 base, and 9 bases lay outside the gene matches. The CDR3 reads CASSQVTGGASDTQYF. DNA of the CDR3: TGTGCCAGCAGCCAAGTCACCGGGGGGGCGTCTGATACGCAGTATTTT.

The rearrangement uses TRBV30 and TRBJ1-5; weak D call: TRBD1 (6 bases). CDR1 and CDR2 from the germline V gene are GTSNPN and SVGIG (reference sequence). This CDR3 is built from 16 residues. The V end was cut by 2 bases, the J end by 3 bases, with 17 bases between. DNA for the CDR3: TGTGCCTGGAGTTCATATCCCCGGGACACCAATCAGCCCCAGCATTTT. Protein product: CAWSSYPRDTNQPQHF.

The V and J genes are TRBV11-2 and TRBJ2-5, with 10 bases fitting TRBD2. CDR1 SGHAT and CDR2 FQNNGV come from the germline V gene. J gave up 1 base and V 5 bases, and 10 bases lay outside the gene matches. The CDR3 has 17 amino acids. CDR3 loop: CASSPHRRLAGQETQYF. The CDR3 nucleotides are TGTGCCAGCAGCCCACACCGCCGACTAGCGGGCCAAGAGACCCAGTACTTC.

The rearrangement uses TRBV7-3 and TRBJ2-5; D may be TRBD2 (6 bases). The CDR3 spans 13 residues. V lost 2 bases and J 4 bases, leaving 8 bases between the germline ends. CDR1 is SGHTA, CDR2 FQGTGA, per germline. The CDR3 DNA is TGTGCCAGCAGCTTACAGGAGGGAGAGACCCAGTACTTC. Translating it yields CASSLQEGETQYF.

The chain combines TRBV30 with TRBJ2-6; D not certain. Trimming took off 5 bases at V and 0 bases at J, with 11 bases between the two ends. This CDR3 spans 15 amino acids. Per the germline V gene, CDR1 is GTSNPN and CDR2 is SVGIG (reference sequence). The DNA of the CDR3 is TGTGCCTGGGCCCTTGATACCTCTGGGGCCAACGTCCTGACTTTC. It codes for CAWALDTSGANVLTF.